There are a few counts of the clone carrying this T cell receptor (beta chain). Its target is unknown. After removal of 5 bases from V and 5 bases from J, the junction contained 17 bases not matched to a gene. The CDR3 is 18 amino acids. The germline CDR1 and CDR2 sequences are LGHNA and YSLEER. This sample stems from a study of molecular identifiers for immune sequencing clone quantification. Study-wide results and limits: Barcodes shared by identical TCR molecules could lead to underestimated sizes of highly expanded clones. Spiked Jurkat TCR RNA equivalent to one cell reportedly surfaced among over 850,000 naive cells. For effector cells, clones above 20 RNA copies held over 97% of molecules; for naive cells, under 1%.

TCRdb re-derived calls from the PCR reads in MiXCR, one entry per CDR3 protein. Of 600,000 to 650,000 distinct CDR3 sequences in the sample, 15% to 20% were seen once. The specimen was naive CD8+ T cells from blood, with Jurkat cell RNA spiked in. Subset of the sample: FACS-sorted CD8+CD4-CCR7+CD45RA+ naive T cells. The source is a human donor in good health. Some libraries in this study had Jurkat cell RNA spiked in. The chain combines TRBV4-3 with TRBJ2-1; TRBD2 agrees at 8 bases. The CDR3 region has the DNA TGCGCCAGCAGCTCATATGGGGCGGGAGGACCTTTGGACAATGAGCAGTTCTTC. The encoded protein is CASSSYGAGGPLDNEQFF.